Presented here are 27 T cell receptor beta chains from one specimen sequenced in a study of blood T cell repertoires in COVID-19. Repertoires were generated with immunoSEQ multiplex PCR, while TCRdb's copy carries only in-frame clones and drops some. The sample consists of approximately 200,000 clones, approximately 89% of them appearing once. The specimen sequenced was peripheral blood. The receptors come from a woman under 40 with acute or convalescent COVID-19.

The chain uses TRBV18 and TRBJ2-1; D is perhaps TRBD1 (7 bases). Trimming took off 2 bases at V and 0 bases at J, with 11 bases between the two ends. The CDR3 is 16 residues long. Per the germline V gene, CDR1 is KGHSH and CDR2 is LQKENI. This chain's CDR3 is CASSPNRGGSYNEQFF. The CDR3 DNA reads TGTGCCAGCTCACCAAACAGGGGAGGCTCCTACAATGAGCAGTTCTTC.

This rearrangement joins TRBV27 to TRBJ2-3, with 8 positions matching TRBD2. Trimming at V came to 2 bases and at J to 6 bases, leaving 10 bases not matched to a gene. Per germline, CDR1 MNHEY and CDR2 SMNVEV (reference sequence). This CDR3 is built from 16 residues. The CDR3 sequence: CASSLNYLAGRDTQYF. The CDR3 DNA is TGTGCCAGCAGTTTAAATTACCTAGCGGGCCGTGATACGCAGTATTTT.

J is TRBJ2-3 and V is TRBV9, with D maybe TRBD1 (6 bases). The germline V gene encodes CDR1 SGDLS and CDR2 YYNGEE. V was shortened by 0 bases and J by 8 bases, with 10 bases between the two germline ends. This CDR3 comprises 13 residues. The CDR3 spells CASSVAAGATQYF. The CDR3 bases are TGTGCCAGCAGCGTAGCCGCAGGGGCTACGCAGTATTTT. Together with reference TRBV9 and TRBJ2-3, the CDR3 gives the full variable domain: DSGVTQTPKHLITATGQRVTLRCSPRSGDLSVYWYQQSLDQGLQFLIQYYNGEERAKGNILERFSAQQFPDLHSELNLSSLELGDSALYFCASSVAAGATQYFGPGTRLTVL.

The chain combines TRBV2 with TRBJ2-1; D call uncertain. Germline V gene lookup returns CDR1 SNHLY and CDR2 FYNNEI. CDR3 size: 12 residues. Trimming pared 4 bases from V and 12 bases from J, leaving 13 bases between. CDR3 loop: CASSAHRSPQFF. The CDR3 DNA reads TGTGCCAGCAGTGCTCACCGGAGCCCGCAGTTCTTC.

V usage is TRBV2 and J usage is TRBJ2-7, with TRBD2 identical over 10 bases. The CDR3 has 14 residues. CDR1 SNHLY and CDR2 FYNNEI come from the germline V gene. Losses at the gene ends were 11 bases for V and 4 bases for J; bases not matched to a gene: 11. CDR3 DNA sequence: TGTGCCCTGAGACGTAGGACTAGCGGATACGAGCAGTACTTC. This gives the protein CALRRRTSGYEQYF. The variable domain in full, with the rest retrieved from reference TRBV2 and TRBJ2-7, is EPEVTQTPSHQVTQMGQEVILRCVPISNHLYFYWYRQILGQKVEFLVSFYNNEISEKSEIFDDQFSVERPDGSNFTLKIRSTKLEDSAMYFCALRRRTSGYEQYFGPGTRLTVT.

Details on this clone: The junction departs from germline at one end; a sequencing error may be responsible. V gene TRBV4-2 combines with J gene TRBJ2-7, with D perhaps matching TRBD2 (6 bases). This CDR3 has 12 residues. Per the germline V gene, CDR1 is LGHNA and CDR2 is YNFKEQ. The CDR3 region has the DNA TGTGCCAGCAGCCAAGATCGGAGGGAGCGCGTTTTC. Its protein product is CASSQDRRERVF.

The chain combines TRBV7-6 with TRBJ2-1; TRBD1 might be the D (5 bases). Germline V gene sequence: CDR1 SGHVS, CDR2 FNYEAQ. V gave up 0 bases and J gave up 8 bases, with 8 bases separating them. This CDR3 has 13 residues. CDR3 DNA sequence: TGTGCCAGCAGCTTAGCGATAGGGGATGAGCAGTTCTTC. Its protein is CASSLAIGDEQFF.

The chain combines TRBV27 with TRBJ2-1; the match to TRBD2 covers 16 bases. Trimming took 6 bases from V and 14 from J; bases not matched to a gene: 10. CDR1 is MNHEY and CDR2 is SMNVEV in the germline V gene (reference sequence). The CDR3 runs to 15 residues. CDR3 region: CASSRPGLAGGPEFF. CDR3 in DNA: TGTGCCAGCAGCCGTCCGGGACTAGCGGGAGGGCCGGAGTTCTTC.

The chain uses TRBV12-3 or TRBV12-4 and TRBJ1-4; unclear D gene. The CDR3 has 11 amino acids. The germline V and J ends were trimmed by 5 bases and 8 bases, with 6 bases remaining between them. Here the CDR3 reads CASSLKEKLFF. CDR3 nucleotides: TGTGCCAGCAGTCTTAAAGAAAAACTGTTTTTT.

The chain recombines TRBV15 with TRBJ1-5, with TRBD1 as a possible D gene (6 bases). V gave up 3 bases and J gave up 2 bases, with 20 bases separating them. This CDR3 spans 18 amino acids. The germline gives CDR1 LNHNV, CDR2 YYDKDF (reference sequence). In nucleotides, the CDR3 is TGTGCCACCAGCAGCGGGACAATCGAAAGCATTGGCAATCAGCCCCAGCATTTT. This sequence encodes CATSSGTIESIGNQPQHF.

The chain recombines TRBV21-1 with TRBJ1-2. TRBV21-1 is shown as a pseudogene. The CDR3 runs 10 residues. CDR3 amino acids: CARGTYGYTF. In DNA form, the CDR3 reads TGTGCCAGAGGGACTTATGGCTACACCTTC.

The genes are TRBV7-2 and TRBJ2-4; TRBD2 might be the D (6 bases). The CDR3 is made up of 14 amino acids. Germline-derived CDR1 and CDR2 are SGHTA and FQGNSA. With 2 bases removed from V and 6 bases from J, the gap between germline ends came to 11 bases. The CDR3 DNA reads TGTGCCAGCAGCTTAAATTTCGGGAGAAACATTCAGTACTTC. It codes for CASSLNFGRNIQYF.

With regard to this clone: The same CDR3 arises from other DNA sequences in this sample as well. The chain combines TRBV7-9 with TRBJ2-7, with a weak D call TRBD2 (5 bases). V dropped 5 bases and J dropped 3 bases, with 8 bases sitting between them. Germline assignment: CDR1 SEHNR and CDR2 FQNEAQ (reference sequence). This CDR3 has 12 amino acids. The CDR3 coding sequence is TGTGCCAGCAGCCTCGGGGACTACGAGCAGTACTTC. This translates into CASSLGDYEQYF.

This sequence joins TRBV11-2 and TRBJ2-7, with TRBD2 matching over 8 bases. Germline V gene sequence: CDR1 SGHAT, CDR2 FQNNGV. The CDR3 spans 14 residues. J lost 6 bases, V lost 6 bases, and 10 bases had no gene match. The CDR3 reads CASSTSGTSIEQYF. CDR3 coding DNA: TGTGCCAGCAGTACCTCCGGGACTAGTATCGAGCAGTACTTC.

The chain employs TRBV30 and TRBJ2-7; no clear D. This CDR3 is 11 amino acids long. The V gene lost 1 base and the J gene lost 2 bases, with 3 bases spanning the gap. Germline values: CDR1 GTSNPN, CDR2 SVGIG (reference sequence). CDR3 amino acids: CAWSGPYEQYF. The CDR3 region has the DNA TGTGCCTGGAGTGGGCCCTACGAGCAGTACTTC.

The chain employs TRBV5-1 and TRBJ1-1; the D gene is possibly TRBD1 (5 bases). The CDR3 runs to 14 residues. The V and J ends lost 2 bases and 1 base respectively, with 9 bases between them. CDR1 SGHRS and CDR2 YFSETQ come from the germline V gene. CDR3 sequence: CASSFEQENTEAFF. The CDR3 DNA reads TGCGCCAGCAGCTTCGAACAGGAGAACACTGAAGCTTTCTTT.

CDR3 in DNA: TGTGCCAGCAGCCCGGGACACCTAACCGGGGAGCTGTTTTTT. This sequence encodes CASSPGHLTGELFF. The chain uses TRBV3-1 (or the pseudogene TRBV3-2) and TRBJ2-2, with D possibly being TRBD1 (6 bases). V dropped 4 bases and J dropped 5 bases, with 11 bases sitting between them. Germline CDR1 LGHDT, CDR2 YNNKEL (reference sequence). The CDR3 is made up of 14 amino acids.

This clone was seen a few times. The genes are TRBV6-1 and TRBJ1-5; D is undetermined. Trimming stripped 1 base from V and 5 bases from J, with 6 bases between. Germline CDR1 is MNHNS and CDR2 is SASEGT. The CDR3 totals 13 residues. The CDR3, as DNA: TGTGCCAGCAGTGAAGAATTAGATCAGCCCCAGCATTTT. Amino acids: CASSEELDQPQHF.

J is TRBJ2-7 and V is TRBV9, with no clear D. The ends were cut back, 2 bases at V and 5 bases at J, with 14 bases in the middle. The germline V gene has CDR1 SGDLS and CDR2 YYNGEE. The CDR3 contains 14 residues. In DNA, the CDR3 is TGTGCCAGCAGCGTCGGAGACTCGAAGGACGAGCAGTACTTC. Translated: CASSVGDSKDEQYF.

This CDR3 reads CGGGGPRRSYEQYF. In DNA, the CDR3 is TGTGGAGGGGGAGGGCCACGACGGTCCTACGAGCAGTACTTC. V is TRBV5-6 and J is TRBJ2-7; possible D gene TRBD2, 7 bases. CDR3 length equals 14 residues. Germline V gene lookup returns CDR1 SGHDT and CDR2 YYEEEE.

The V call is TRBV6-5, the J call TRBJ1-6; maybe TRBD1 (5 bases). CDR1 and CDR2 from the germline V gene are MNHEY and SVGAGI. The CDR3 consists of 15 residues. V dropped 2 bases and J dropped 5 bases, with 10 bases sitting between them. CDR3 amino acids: CASSYQTDNNSPLHF. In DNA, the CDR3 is TGTGCCAGCAGTTACCAGACAGACAATAATTCACCCCTCCACTTT.

The DNA of the CDR3 is TGTGCCAGCAGCAAAAGCGGGAGGGCCTATGAGCAGTTCTTC. Its translation: CASSKSGRAYEQFF. The V gene is TRBV3-1 (or the pseudogene TRBV3-2), the J gene TRBJ2-1, with 10 bases lining up with TRBD2. With 5 bases clipped from V and 8 bases from J, the junction kept 6 bases outside the gene matches. Germline CDR1 LGHDT, CDR2 YNNKEL (reference sequence). The CDR3 length is 14 residues.

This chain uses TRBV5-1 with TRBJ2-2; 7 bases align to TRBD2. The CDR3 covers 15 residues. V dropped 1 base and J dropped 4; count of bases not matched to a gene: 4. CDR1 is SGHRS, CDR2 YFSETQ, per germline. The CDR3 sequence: CASSLPGGGTGELFF. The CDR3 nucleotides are TGCGCCAGCAGCTTGCCGGGAGGCGGCACCGGGGAGCTGTTTTTT.

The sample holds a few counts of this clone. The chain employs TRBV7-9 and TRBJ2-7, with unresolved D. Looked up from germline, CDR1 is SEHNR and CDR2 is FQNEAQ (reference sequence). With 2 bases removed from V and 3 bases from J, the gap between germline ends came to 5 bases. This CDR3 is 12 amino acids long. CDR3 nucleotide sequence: TGTGCCAGCAGCTTACCCTACTACGAGCAGTACTTC. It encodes CASSLPYYEQYF.

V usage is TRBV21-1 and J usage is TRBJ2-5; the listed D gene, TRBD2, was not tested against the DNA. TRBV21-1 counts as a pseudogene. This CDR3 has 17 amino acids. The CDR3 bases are TGTGCCAGCAGCAAAGTTAGGGTTGGAGGGAGGGGAGAGACCCAGTACTTC. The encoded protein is CASSKVRVGGRGETQYF.

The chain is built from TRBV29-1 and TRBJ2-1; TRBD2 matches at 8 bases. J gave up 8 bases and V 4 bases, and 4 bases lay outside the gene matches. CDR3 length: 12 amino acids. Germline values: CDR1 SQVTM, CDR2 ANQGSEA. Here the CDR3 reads CSVGGLEHEQFF. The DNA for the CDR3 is TGCAGCGTTGGGGGACTAGAGCATGAGCAGTTCTTC.

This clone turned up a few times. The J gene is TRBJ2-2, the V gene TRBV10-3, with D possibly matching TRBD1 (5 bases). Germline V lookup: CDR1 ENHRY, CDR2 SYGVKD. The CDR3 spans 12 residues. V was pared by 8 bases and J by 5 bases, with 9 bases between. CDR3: CAIQGTTGELFF. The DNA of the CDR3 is TGTGCCATCCAGGGAACTACCGGGGAGCTGTTTTTT.